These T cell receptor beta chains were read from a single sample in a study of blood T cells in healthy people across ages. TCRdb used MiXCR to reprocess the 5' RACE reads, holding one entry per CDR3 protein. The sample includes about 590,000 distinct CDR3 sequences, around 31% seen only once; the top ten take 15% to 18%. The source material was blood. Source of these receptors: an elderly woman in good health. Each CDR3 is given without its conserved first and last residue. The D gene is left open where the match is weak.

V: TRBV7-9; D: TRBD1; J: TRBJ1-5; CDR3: ASSAGGVSKPQH
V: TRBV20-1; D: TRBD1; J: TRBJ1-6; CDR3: SAGRQGGSSYNSPLH
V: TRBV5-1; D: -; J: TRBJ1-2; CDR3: ASSYPPEAGGGYT
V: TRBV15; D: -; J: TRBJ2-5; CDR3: AATPFAGETQY
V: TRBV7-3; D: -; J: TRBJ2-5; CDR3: ASSTPLATILQETQY
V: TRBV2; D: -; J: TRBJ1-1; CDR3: ASRVREGHTEAF
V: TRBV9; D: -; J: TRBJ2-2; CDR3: ASSAYFAGELF
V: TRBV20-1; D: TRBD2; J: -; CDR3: SARGAGGLTYEQY
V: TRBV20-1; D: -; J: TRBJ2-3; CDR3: SAPKGAPASTDTQY
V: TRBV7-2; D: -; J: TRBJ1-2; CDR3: ASSLDFRDSYGYT
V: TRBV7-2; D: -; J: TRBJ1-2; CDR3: ASSLVGYT
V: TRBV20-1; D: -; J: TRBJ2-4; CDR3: SATTNRESYNIQY
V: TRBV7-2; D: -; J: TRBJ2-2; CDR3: ASPEGQNTGELF
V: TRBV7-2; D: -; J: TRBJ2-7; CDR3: ASAFPGSEQY
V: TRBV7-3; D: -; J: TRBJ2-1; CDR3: ASSRAEYNEQF
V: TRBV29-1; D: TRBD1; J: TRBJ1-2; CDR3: SVYGQGAHYGYT